Each of the 29 T cell receptor beta chains below was sequenced from the same sample in a study of shared clonotypes between healthy human individuals. Here immunoSEQ multiplex PCR was the method, and the copy in TCRdb shows in-frame clones only, minus some. The table shows about 2.3 million clones, with 80% to 95% occurring only once. Material: naive CD4+ T cells from PBMCs. Sample subset: CD45RA+ positively selected. These receptors were collected from a man between 18 and 35 years old in good health. Some clones in this sample may be carry-over from other donors' samples.

Remarks on this clone: Other nucleotide sequences in the sample specify the same CDR3. CDR3 DNA: TGTGCCAGCACCCCCGGGGGAGGCAATCAGCCCCAGCATTTT. Translated, it gives CASTPGGGNQPQHF. The J gene is TRBJ1-5, the V gene TRBV28, with D maybe TRBD1 (5 bases). Trimming took 7 bases from V and 2 from J, leaving 12 bases between them. This CDR3 is 14 amino acids long. Germline CDR1 MDHEN, CDR2 SYDVKM.

The chain couples TRBV18 to TRBJ1-5; no clear D. Germline values: CDR1 KGHSH, CDR2 LQKENI. Trimming took off 6 bases at V and 0 bases at J, with 12 bases between the two ends. The CDR3 runs 15 residues. The CDR3 spells CASSEATNSNQPQHF. The CDR3 nucleotides read TGTGCCAGCTCCGAGGCCACTAATAGCAATCAGCCCCAGCATTTT. Filled out from reference TRBV18 and TRBJ1-5, the complete variable domain reads NAGVMQNPRHLVRRRGQEARLRCSPMKGHSHVYWYRQLPEEGLKFMVYLQKENIIDESGMPKERFSAEFPKEGPSILRIQQVVRGDSAAYFCASSEATNSNQPQHFGDGTRLSIL.

V and J are TRBV9 and TRBJ2-1, with D possibly being TRBD1 (5 bases). The CDR3 is 16 residues long. Germline loops: CDR1 SGDLS, CDR2 YYNGEE. Trimming cost V 0 bases and J 6 bases, with 16 bases left between them. The CDR3 protein is CASSVGGGPRTNEQFF. The CDR3 DNA sequence: TGTGCCAGCAGCGTAGGGGGCGGCCCCAGGACCAATGAGCAGTTCTTC.

The genes are TRBV5-1 and TRBJ2-2; 10 bases match TRBD2. CDR3 length equals 15 residues. Germline lookup yields CDR1 SGHRS and CDR2 YFSETQ. V dropped 4 bases and J dropped 4; count of bases not matched to a gene: 4. CDR3 region: CASSDRTSGTGELFF. The CDR3 bases are TGCGCCAGCAGCGATCGGACTAGCGGCACCGGGGAGCTGTTTTTT.

This chain connects TRBV30 to TRBJ2-3; 12 nucleotides agree with TRBD2. The trim removed 7 bases at V and 2 bases at J, leaving 4 bases unmatched. This CDR3 contains 14 residues. CDR1 and CDR2 (germline): GTSNPN, SVGIG (reference sequence). As DNA, the CDR3 is TGTGCCTCACGACTAGCGGGAGCCACAGATACGCAGTATTTT. Its protein is CASRLAGATDTQYF.

The chain is built from TRBV7-9 and TRBJ2-5, with D possibly being TRBD2 (6 bases). The CDR3 contains 15 residues. V was pared by 3 bases and J by 5 bases, with 16 bases between. Germline CDR1 SEHNR, CDR2 FQNEAQ (reference sequence). The CDR3 sequence is CASSFPGAQAETQYF. In nucleotides, the CDR3 is TGTGCCAGCAGCTTTCCGGGAGCCCAGGCGGAGACCCAGTACTTC.

The chain joins TRBV7-2 to TRBJ2-7; possible D gene TRBD2, 5 bases. Germline assignment: CDR1 SGHTA and CDR2 FQGNSA. Trimming left V 5 bases short and J 7 bases short, with 12 bases between. The CDR3 is made up of 12 amino acids. The CDR3 DNA reads as TGTGCCAGCAGCCCCCGCGAGGGTGAGCAGTACTTC. Amino acids: CASSPREGEQYF.

Turning to this clone: Additional DNA sequences in this sample encode the identical CDR3. The chain has TRBV5-1 and TRBJ1-2; possibly TRBD1 for D (6 bases). Germline assignment: CDR1 SGHRS and CDR2 YFSETQ. Trimming took off 4 bases at V and 3 bases at J, with 10 bases between the two ends. The CDR3 is made up of 13 amino acids. CDR3 protein: CASSPGTYYGYTF. CDR3 nucleotide sequence: TGCGCCAGCAGCCCCGGGACATACTATGGCTACACCTTC.

The J gene is TRBJ2-7, the V gene TRBV4-3; possibly TRBD1 for D (5 bases). Germline V gene data show CDR1 as LGHNA and CDR2 as YSLEER. Trimming pared 0 bases from V and 6 bases from J, leaving 12 bases between. This CDR3 comprises 14 residues. DNA of the CDR3: TGCGCCAGCAGCCAAGAACTTAGGCAGGGCGAGCAGTACTTC. It translates to CASSQELRQGEQYF.

The genes are TRBV28 and TRBJ1-2; 8 bases line up with TRBD1. J gave up 1 base and V 4 bases, and 8 bases lay outside the gene matches. The CDR3 contains 16 residues. CDR1 is MDHEN and CDR2 is SYDVKM in the germline V gene. CDR3: CASSSPGTGVNYGYTF. The CDR3 DNA reads as TGTGCCAGCAGTTCGCCCGGGACAGGTGTTAACTATGGCTACACCTTC.

Concerning this clone: Within the sample, other DNA sequences also encode this same CDR3. The gene calls are TRBV5-1 and TRBJ2-3; no clear D. Trimming cost V 0 bases and J 6 bases, with 11 bases left between them. The germline gives CDR1 SGHRS, CDR2 YFSETQ. CDR3 length: 14 amino acids. The CDR3 sequence: CASSLAGLGDTQYF. The CDR3 coding sequence is TGCGCCAGCAGCTTGGCTGGGTTAGGGGATACGCAGTATTTT.

The chain has TRBV5-6 and TRBJ1-3; D remains ambiguous. Germline lookup yields CDR1 SGHDT and CDR2 YYEEEE. This CDR3 comprises 15 residues. V was pared by 5 bases and J by 4 bases, with 16 bases between. This CDR3 is CASSPSSRQGNTIYF. The CDR3, as DNA: TGTGCCAGCAGTCCAAGCAGTCGCCAAGGAAACACCATATATTTT.

A single count supports this clone. This chain links TRBV5-1 with TRBJ1-4; a possible D gene is TRBD1 (6 bases). Trimming shortened V by 5 bases and J by 8 bases, and 19 bases separated the two germline ends. Germline-derived CDR1 and CDR2 are SGHRS and YFSETQ. The CDR3 covers 15 residues. CDR3 sequence (DNA): TGCGCCAGCAGGGTACCAACAGGGTACGGGGAAAAACTGTTTTTT. This codes for CASRVPTGYGEKLFF. Supplemented by reference TRBV5-1 and TRBJ1-4, the full variable domain reads KAGVTQTPRYLIKTRGQQVTLSCSPISGHRSVSWYQQTPGQGLQFLFEYFSETQRNKGNFPGRFSGRQFSNSRSEMNVSTLELGDSALYLCASRVPTGYGEKLFFGSGTQLSVL.

The V and J genes are TRBV28 and TRBJ2-6; D uncertain. Trimming left V 2 bases short and J 4 bases short, with 3 bases between. Germline V lookup: CDR1 MDHEN, CDR2 SYDVKM. This CDR3 spans 13 amino acids. The CDR3 is CASSLHGANVLTF. CDR3 DNA: TGTGCCAGCAGTTTACACGGGGCCAACGTCCTGACTTTC. Combining the CDR3 with reference TRBV28 and TRBJ2-6 gives the whole variable domain DVKVTQSSRYLVKRTGEKVFLECVQDMDHENMFWYRQDPGLGLRLIYFSYDVKMKEKGDIPEGYSVSREKKERFSLILESASTNQTSMYLCASSLHGANVLTFGAGSRLTVL.

This clone was detected once. V and J are TRBV14 and TRBJ2-7, with D tentatively TRBD2 (5 bases). Germline V gene data show CDR1 as SGHDN and CDR2 as FVKESK. V dropped 0 bases and J dropped 6 bases, with 6 bases sitting between them. The CDR3 consists of 12 residues. The CDR3 reads CASSQDGSEQYF. CDR3 in DNA: TGTGCCAGCAGCCAAGATGGGAGCGAGCAGTACTTC.

The chain links TRBV7-3 to TRBJ2-1; tentatively, D is TRBD2 (6 bases). The CDR3 totals 15 residues. Germline-derived CDR1 and CDR2 are SGHTA and FQGTGA. V gave up 2 bases and J gave up 4 bases, with 12 bases separating them. The CDR3 DNA is TGTGCCAGCAGCTTAGGGGAGGTTCAATACAATGAGCAGTTCTTC. This codes for CASSLGEVQYNEQFF.

The rearrangement joins TRBV2 to TRBJ2-7; TRBD1 might be the D (6 bases). The CDR3 extends over 14 amino acids. Trimming stripped 5 bases from V and 2 bases from J, with 13 bases between. The V gene's germline CDR1 is SNHLY and CDR2 FYNNEI. CDR3 region: CASSQDSWAYEQYF. CDR3 DNA sequence: TGTGCCAGCAGTCAGGACAGTTGGGCCTACGAGCAGTACTTC. The whole variable domain, remainder taken from reference TRBV2 and TRBJ2-7, is EPEVTQTPSHQVTQMGQEVILRCVPISNHLYFYWYRQILGQKVEFLVSFYNNEISEKSEIFDDQFSVERPDGSNFTLKIRSTKLEDSAMYFCASSQDSWAYEQYFGPGTRLTVT.

The rearrangement joins TRBV18 to TRBJ1-1; 9 bases match TRBD1. Trimming cost V 4 bases and J 0 bases; bases outside gene matches: 3. This CDR3 spans 15 amino acids. CDR1 and CDR2 from the germline V gene are KGHSH and LQKENI. In DNA form, the CDR3 reads TGTGCCAGCTCACAGGGACAGGGATTGAACACTGAAGCTTTCTTT. As protein: CASSQGQGLNTEAFF.

There are a few counts of this clone. Other DNA sequences from this sample encode an identical CDR3 as well. This rearrangement joins TRBV30 to TRBJ2-1; 9 bases agree with TRBD2. Unmatched junction bases numbered 4, after V lost 0 bases and J lost 4 bases. The CDR3 extends over 15 amino acids. In germline, CDR1 is GTSNPN, CDR2 SVGIG (reference sequence). This CDR3 reads CAWSVLSGSYNEQFF. As DNA, the CDR3 is TGTGCCTGGAGTGTACTTAGCGGGAGTTACAATGAGCAGTTCTTC.

A note on this clone: The same CDR3 is also encoded by other DNA sequences in this sample. The J gene is TRBJ2-7, the V gene TRBV28, with unresolved D. This CDR3 region has 12 residues. Trimming removed 5 bases at V and 1 base at J, with 6 bases between. Germline-derived CDR1 and CDR2 are MDHEN and SYDVKM. In DNA form, the CDR3 reads TGTGCCAGCAGTCTAGGTTCCTACGAGCAGTACTTC. This encodes CASSLGSYEQYF.

The rearrangement joins TRBV7-2 to TRBJ2-2; 9 bases fit TRBD1. Germline CDR1 SGHTA, CDR2 FQGNSA. CDR3 length equals 15 residues. V shed 5 bases, J shed 6 bases, and the junction held 7 bases outside the gene matches. CDR3 amino acids: CASSPRQGEAGELFF. CDR3 sequence (DNA): TGTGCCAGCAGCCCTAGACAGGGGGAGGCCGGGGAGCTGTTTTTT.

V is TRBV4-3 and J is TRBJ2-4; D is tentatively TRBD1 or TRBD2 (5 bases each). Between the trimmed V and J ends, which lost 3 bases and 4 bases, there was a span of 13 bases. The CDR3 spans 15 residues. Per germline, CDR1 LGHNA and CDR2 YSLEER. The CDR3 DNA follows: TGCGCCAGCAGCCACCGGACGGGGACGAAAAACATTCAGTACTTC. Protein: CASSHRTGTKNIQYF.

The rearrangement joins TRBV28 to TRBJ2-4, with TRBD2 matching over 8 bases. Germline V gene sequence: CDR1 MDHEN, CDR2 SYDVKM. This CDR3 has 13 residues. J was trimmed by 2 bases and V by 10 bases; bases with no gene match: 4. The CDR3 is CATGGGTKNIQYF. CDR3 nucleotides: TGTGCCACCGGCGGGGGGACCAAAAACATTCAGTACTTC.

The chain has TRBV6-5 and TRBJ2-7; 9 bases align to TRBD1. The length of the CDR3 is 14 residues. With V trimmed by 6 bases and J by 2 bases, 5 bases remained unmatched. Germline CDR1 reads MNHEY; CDR2 reads SVGAGI. The CDR3 loop is CASRDRTGAYEQYF. The CDR3 DNA is TGTGCCAGCAGGGACCGGACAGGGGCCTACGAGCAGTACTTC.

V gene TRBV7-3 combines with J gene TRBJ2-2; TRBD2 matches 7 bases. The CDR3 contains 13 residues. V lost 5 bases and J lost 7; bases outside the gene matches: 4. Germline loops: CDR1 SGHTA, CDR2 FQGTGA. In DNA, the CDR3 is TGTGCCAGCAGCCAACGGGAGGTCGGGGAGCTGTTTTTT. Translating gives CASSQREVGELFF.

The V and J genes are TRBV29-1 and TRBJ2-5; D ambiguous. Germline loops: CDR1 SQVTM, CDR2 ANQGSEA. The V end lost 3 bases, the J end lost 1 base, and 9 bases lay between the germline ends. The CDR3 totals 13 residues. The CDR3 spells CSVELTLQETQYF. In DNA form, the CDR3 reads TGCAGCGTTGAGTTGACACTCCAAGAGACCCAGTACTTC.

This rearrangement joins TRBV2 to TRBJ2-7; 7 nucleotides match TRBD1. From germline, CDR1 is SNHLY and CDR2 FYNNEI. With V trimmed by 1 base and J by 3 bases, 3 bases remained unmatched. The length of the CDR3 is 14 residues. The CDR3 here is CASSEGTGRYEQYF. The CDR3 bases are TGTGCCAGCAGTGAAGGGACAGGCCGCTACGAGCAGTACTTC. The variable domain in full, with the rest retrieved from reference TRBV2 and TRBJ2-7, is EPEVTQTPSHQVTQMGQEVILRCVPISNHLYFYWYRQILGQKVEFLVSFYNNEISEKSEIFDDQFSVERPDGSNFTLKIRSTKLEDSAMYFCASSEGTGRYEQYFGPGTRLTVT.

About this clone itself: The same CDR3 can be traced to other DNA sequences in this sample. The chain links TRBV28 to TRBJ1-1; D might be TRBD1 (6 bases). With 9 bases removed from V and 4 bases from J, the gap between germline ends came to 9 bases. CDR3 size: 11 residues. CDR1 and CDR2 from the germline V gene are MDHEN and SYDVKM. CDR3 sequence (DNA): TGTGCCAGTAGGGGGATCACTGAAGCTTTCTTT. Translated: CASRGITEAFF.

This clone came up many times. V gene TRBV19 combines with J gene TRBJ2-3, with 7 bases matching TRBD1. This CDR3 spans 15 amino acids. V lost 4 bases and J lost 2; bases outside the gene matches: 6. Germline V gene data show CDR1 as LNHDA and CDR2 as SQIVND (reference sequence). CDR3: CASSTRDRFTDTQYF. The CDR3 DNA reads TGTGCCAGTAGTACCCGGGACAGATTCACAGATACGCAGTATTTT.